The entry that follows covers one TCR beta chain sequence. Its antigen is unknown. This entry belongs to a study of T cell repertoires in cytomegalovirus infection. Using its own MiXCR run on the reads, TCRdb lists one record per CDR3 protein. Among 450,000 to 600,000 distinct CDR3 sequences listed, about 11% were seen once. Germline loops: CDR1 GTSNPN, CDR2 SVGIG (reference sequence). With 3 bases removed from V and 5 bases from J, the gap between germline ends came to 11 bases. CDR3 length equals 12 residues. Study-wide results and caveats: The ex vivo response showed dominance by HLA-C-restricted CMV-specific TCR beta clonotypes.

The sequenced sample consisted of PBMCs. The chain links TRBV30 to TRBJ2-7, with unresolved D. The sequence was collected from a human donor in good health (CMV status not recorded). Some clones in this sample may be carry-over from other donors' samples. The CDR3 protein is CAWSGVSNEQYF. Written as DNA, the CDR3 is TGTGCCTGGAGCGGCGTAAGTAACGAGCAGTACTTC.